This T cell receptor (beta chain) was sequenced during a study of CD8 T cells in ankylosing spondylitis. The study, taken as a whole, reports: Typical of ankylosing spondylitis blood, it appeared, was a TCR beta motif of seven to nine highly homologous variants.

This clonotype has at least ten counts. Its target is not known. This CDR3 region has 12 residues. CDR1 and CDR2 from the germline V gene are KGHSH and LQKENI. Trimming stripped 3 bases from V and 8 bases from J, with 10 bases between. TCRdb redid the calling of the 5' RACE reads with MiXCR, one entry per CDR3 protein. Found here are 500,000 or so distinct CDR3 sequences, 5.3% of them singletons; the top ten hold roughly 3.5%. The source of this sequence is a male donor with ankylosing spondylitis. The gene calls are TRBV18 and TRBJ1-1; no firm D call. Input material: blood, either unsorted or a sorted T cell fraction (not recorded which). The CDR3 sequence is CASSPQKAEAFF. The CDR3 DNA reads TGTGCCAGCTCACCCCAGAAAGCCGAAGCTTTCTTT.